The clone carrying this TCR beta chain was picked up a small number of times. The sample holds other DNA sequences that translate to the same CDR3. The CDR3 consists of 12 residues. V was clipped by 7 bases and J by 2 bases, with 6 bases between them. The germline CDR1 and CDR2 sequences are SNHLY and FYNNEI. This entry belongs to a study of blood T cell repertoires in COVID-19. Original analysis: Estimation of nucleated cell counts was performed using reference gene primer amplification. Sequenced by immunoSEQ multiplex PCR; TCRdb stores in-frame clones only, minus some. From that table come the V and J calls and clone size; the DNA was used to work out D and trimming. Of roughly 330,000 clones in the sample, 87% were seen once.

The rearrangement links TRBV2 to TRBJ1-5; perhaps TRBD1 as D (6 bases). The specimen sequenced was peripheral blood. This clonotype originated in a man aged 25-40 years with COVID-19, enrolled during active disease. DNA for the CDR3: TGTGCCAGCAACAGGGGCAATCAGCCCCAGCATTTT. Translated: CASNRGNQPQHF. Full variable domain (rest looked up from reference TRBV2 and TRBJ1-5): EPEVTQTPSHQVTQMGQEVILRCVPISNHLYFYWYRQILGQKVEFLVSFYNNEISEKSEIFDDQFSVERPDGSNFTLKIRSTKLEDSAMYFCASNRGNQPQHFGDGTRLSIL.